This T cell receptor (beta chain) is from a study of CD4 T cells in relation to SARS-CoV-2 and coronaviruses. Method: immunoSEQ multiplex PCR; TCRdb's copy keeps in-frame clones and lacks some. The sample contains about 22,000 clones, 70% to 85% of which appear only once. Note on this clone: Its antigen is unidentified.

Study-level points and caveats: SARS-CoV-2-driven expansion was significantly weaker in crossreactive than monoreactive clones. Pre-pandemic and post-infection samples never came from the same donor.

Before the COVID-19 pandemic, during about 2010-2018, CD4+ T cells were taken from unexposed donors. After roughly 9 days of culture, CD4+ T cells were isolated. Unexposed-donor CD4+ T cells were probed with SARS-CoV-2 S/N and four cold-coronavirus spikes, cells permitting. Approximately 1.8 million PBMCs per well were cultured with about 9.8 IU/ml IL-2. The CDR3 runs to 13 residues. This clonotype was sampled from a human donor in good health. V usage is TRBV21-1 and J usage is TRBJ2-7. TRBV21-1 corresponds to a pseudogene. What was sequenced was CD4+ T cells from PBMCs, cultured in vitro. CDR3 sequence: CASSTGAGYEQYF. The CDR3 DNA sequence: TGTGCCAGCAGCACCGGGGCAGGGTACGAGCAGTACTTC.